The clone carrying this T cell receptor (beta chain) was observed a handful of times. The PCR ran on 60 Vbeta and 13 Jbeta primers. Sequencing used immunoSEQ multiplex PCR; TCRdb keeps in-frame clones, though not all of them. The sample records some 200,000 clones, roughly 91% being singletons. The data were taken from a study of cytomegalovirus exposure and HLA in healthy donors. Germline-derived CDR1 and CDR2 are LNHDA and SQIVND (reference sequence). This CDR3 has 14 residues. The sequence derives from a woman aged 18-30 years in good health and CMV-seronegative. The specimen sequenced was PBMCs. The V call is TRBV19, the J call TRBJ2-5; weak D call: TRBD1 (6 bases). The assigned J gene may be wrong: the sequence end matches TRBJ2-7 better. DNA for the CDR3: TGTGCCAGTTCGGACAGTATGAGCTCCTACGAGCAGTACTTC. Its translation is CASSDSMSSYEQYF.